This T cell receptor (beta chain) was recorded in a study of blood T cell repertoires in COVID-19. About the research overall: In each case, the material was cDNA or gDNA derived from T cells, B-cell-depleted T cells, or PBMCs.

The CDR3 has 13 amino acids. V dropped 3 bases and J dropped 5 bases, with 13 bases sitting between them. The germline V gene encodes CDR1 DFQATT and CDR2 SNEGSKA (reference sequence). Original handling: Reference gene primer amplification yielded estimated nucleated cell counts. Here immunoSEQ multiplex PCR was the method, and the copy in TCRdb shows in-frame clones only, minus some. That table gives V, J and clone size, and the DNA gave D and trimming. The data contain about 270,000 clones, approximately 90% of them seen just once; the ten biggest clones take up approximately 3%. Participants were aged about 18 to 90 years, lived in over 20 US areas, and enrolled virtually. Participants reported their clinical history, and cohort assignment relied on those reports.

Input material: PBMCs or T cells enriched from blood (not recorded which). The clonotype comes from a woman between 45 and 60 years old who had recovered from COVID-19. The J gene is TRBJ2-5, the V gene TRBV20-1, with a weak D call TRBD1 (6 bases). In nucleotides, the CDR3 is TGCAGTGCTAGTGGTGGGGGCATCGAGACCCAGTACTTC. Its protein product is CSASGGGIETQYF.